The 29 T cell receptor beta chains listed next were all sequenced from one sample in a study of T cell changes during pregnancy in multiple sclerosis. The repertoire was sequenced with immunoSEQ multiplex PCR; TCRdb's copy has only in-frame clones and lacks some. This repertoire shows roughly 40,000 clones, 75% to 95% found once; its top ten account for over 1.5%. The sequenced sample was CD4+ T cells from peripheral blood mononuclear cells, obtained after pregnancy. The receptors derive from a female donor in good health, enrolled as a control in a pregnancy study.

The chain employs TRBV6-1 and TRBJ1-5, with 8 bases matching TRBD1. V shed 2 bases and J 7 bases; nucleotides not matched to a gene: 4. CDR1 is MNHNS, CDR2 SASEGT, per germline. The CDR3 consists of 14 residues. The CDR3 coding sequence is TGTGCCAGCAGTGAACAGGGGGCAGGGCAGCCCCAGCATTTT. Its protein product is CASSEQGAGQPQHF.

This sequence joins TRBV11-2 and TRBJ1-2; 8 bases agree with TRBD1. The CDR3 totals 20 residues. The germline CDR1 and CDR2 sequences are SGHAT and FQNNGV. The V gene end was trimmed by 0 bases and the J gene end by 7 bases; junction bases not matched to a gene: 22. The CDR3 region is CASSLDQVKDRAFVRGGYTF. The CDR3 coding sequence is TGTGCCAGCAGCTTAGACCAAGTGAAGGACAGGGCCTTTGTGAGGGGTGGCTACACCTTC.

J is TRBJ1-1 and V is TRBV29-1; D is undetermined. The germline gives CDR1 SQVTM, CDR2 ANQGSEA. CDR3 size: 12 residues. The V end lost 4 bases, the J end lost 3 bases, and 9 bases lay between the germline ends. The CDR3 DNA follows: TGCAGCGTTGCGGAGAGGGACACTGAAGCTTTCTTT. It specifies CSVAERDTEAFF.

The rearrangement uses TRBV9 and TRBJ1-5, with 7 bases matching TRBD1. Germline V gene data show CDR1 as SGDLS and CDR2 as YYNGEE. The CDR3 has 13 residues. The trim removed 4 bases at V and 5 bases at J, leaving 3 bases unmatched. CDR3 sequence (DNA): TGTGCCAGCAGCTCAGGGGGGCATCAGCCCCAGCATTTT. It is translated as CASSSGGHQPQHF.

The rearrangement uses TRBV7-3 and TRBJ2-3, with D uncertain. CDR1 and CDR2 from the germline V gene are SGHTA and FQGTGA. Trimming left V 5 bases short and J 6 bases short, with 24 bases between. CDR3 size: 17 residues. CDR3 coding DNA: TGTGCCAGCAGCCTTCCCACCCAGCGAGAGGCGCACGATACGCAGTATTTT. It translates to CASSLPTQREAHDTQYF.

The chain uses TRBV7-2 and TRBJ2-7; D uncertain. This CDR3 is 12 amino acids long. CDR1 SGHTA and CDR2 FQGNSA come from the germline V gene. Between the trimmed V and J ends, which lost 5 bases and 0 bases, there was a span of 5 bases. CDR3 sequence reads: CASSPNSYEQYF. The CDR3 coding sequence is TGTGCCAGCAGCCCTAACTCCTACGAGCAGTACTTC.

V usage is TRBV9 and J usage is TRBJ2-7, with a tentative D call TRBD2 (6 bases). CDR1 and CDR2 from the germline V gene are SGDLS and YYNGEE. V lost 0 bases and J 0 bases, leaving 10 bases between the germline ends. The CDR3 totals 15 residues. The CDR3: CASSVAHGSSYEQYF. CDR3 sequence (DNA): TGTGCCAGCAGCGTAGCCCACGGGAGCTCCTACGAGCAGTACTTC.

V and J are TRBV4-1 and TRBJ1-5; TRBD1 is a possible D gene (6 bases). There are 15 residues in the CDR3. Germline V gene sequence: CDR1 MGHRA, CDR2 YSYEKL. V was shortened by 1 base and J by 3 bases, with 10 bases between the two germline ends. The CDR3 DNA reads TGCGCCAGCAGCCAAGTTGGGGGGGCCAATCAGCCCCAGCATTTT. Protein sequence: CASSQVGGANQPQHF.

This chain joins TRBV7-9 and TRBJ1-4; D perhaps matches TRBD1 (5 bases). V was pared by 5 bases and J by 5 bases, with 18 bases between. The germline V gene has CDR1 SEHNR and CDR2 FQNEAQ (reference sequence). The CDR3 loop spans 16 amino acids. CDR3 bases: TGTGCCAGCAGCCCAGGCCCCCAGGGCCCAAATGAAAAACTGTTTTTT. Translating it yields CASSPGPQGPNEKLFF.

This clone was recorded once. The rearrangement uses TRBV11-2 and TRBJ2-7; 11 bases map to TRBD2. Germline V gene sequence: CDR1 SGHAT, CDR2 FQNNGV. With 5 bases clipped from V and 3 bases from J, the junction kept 9 bases outside the gene matches. The CDR3 is 16 residues long. The CDR3 loop is CASSEIAGGIFYEQYF. CDR3 sequence (DNA): TGTGCCAGCAGCGAGATAGCGGGAGGGATTTTCTACGAGCAGTACTTC.

This chain links TRBV2 with TRBJ2-7, with TRBD2 matching over 8 bases. V trimming: 8 bases; J trimming: 2 bases; junction bases outside the gene matches: 8. The CDR3 is 14 amino acids. The germline V gene has CDR1 SNHLY and CDR2 FYNNEI. DNA for the CDR3: TGTGCCAGCGGACCCCTAGCGGGCGCCTACGAGCAGTACTTC. It encodes CASGPLAGAYEQYF.

This clone was recorded only once. This rearrangement joins TRBV7-8 to TRBJ2-7; D might be TRBD2 (7 bases). Trimming pared 5 bases from V and 2 bases from J, leaving 19 bases between. The CDR3 has 16 amino acids. Looked up from germline, CDR1 is SGHVS and CDR2 is FQNEAQ. Here the CDR3 reads CASSPRSGRGPYEQYF. The CDR3 DNA reads as TGTGCCAGCAGCCCCCGCTCGGGGCGGGGGCCCTACGAGCAGTACTTC. Looking up the rest from reference TRBV7-8 and TRBJ2-7 gives the full variable domain: GAGVSQSPRYKVAKRGQDVALRCDPISGHVSLFWYQQALGQGPEFLTYFQNEAQLDKSGLPSDRFFAERPEGSVSTLKIQRTQQEDSAVYLCASSPRSGRGPYEQYFGPGTRLTVT.

The rearrangement joins TRBV7-2 to TRBJ2-1; D may be TRBD2 (6 bases). The germline V gene encodes CDR1 SGHTA and CDR2 FQGNSA. The CDR3 covers 16 residues. Between the trimmed V and J ends, which lost 1 base and 6 bases, there was a span of 16 bases. The CDR3 reads CASSLVGGGPPNEQFF. The CDR3 DNA reads TGTGCCAGCAGCTTAGTGGGGGGAGGACCTCCCAATGAGCAGTTCTTC.

The chain employs TRBV28 and TRBJ2-1; D gene ambiguous. The CDR3 covers 15 residues. CDR1 MDHEN and CDR2 SYDVKM come from the germline V gene. V dropped 8 bases and J dropped 0 bases, with 14 bases sitting between them. The CDR3 DNA follows: TGTGCCAGCCCGAATCAGGAAAGCTCCTACAATGAGCAGTTCTTC. This gives the protein CASPNQESSYNEQFF.

J is TRBJ2-1 and V is TRBV6-6; the D gene is possibly TRBD1 (6 bases). The germline V and J ends were trimmed by 7 bases and 6 bases, with 10 bases remaining between them. CDR3 length: 12 residues. In germline, CDR1 is MNHNY, CDR2 SVGAGI (reference sequence). CDR3 nucleotides: TGTGCCAGCACACAACAGGGCAATGAGCAGTTCTTC. It is translated as CASTQQGNEQFF.

This chain links TRBV10-3 with TRBJ1-1; D gene uncertain. The CDR3 has 13 amino acids. CDR1 and CDR2 from the germline V gene are ENHRY and SYGVKD. The V end was cut by 2 bases, the J end by 0 bases, with 4 bases between. The CDR3 here is CAISEAVNTEAFF. The CDR3 region has the DNA TGTGCCATCAGTGAGGCAGTGAACACTGAAGCTTTCTTT.

The rearrangement uses TRBV10-1 and TRBJ1-5, with TRBD1 identical over 7 bases. Germline CDR1 and CDR2: WNHNN and SYGVQD (reference sequence). CDR3 length: 14 amino acids. With 6 bases clipped from V and 9 bases from J, the junction kept 11 bases outside the gene matches. CDR3 amino acids: CASSMDRTLGPQHF. The CDR3 nucleotides are TGCGCCAGCAGCATGGACAGGACCCTGGGGCCCCAGCATTTT.

The chain joins TRBV7-9 to TRBJ1-4, with 8 positions matching TRBD1. The V gene's germline CDR1 is SEHNR and CDR2 FQNEAQ (reference sequence). The CDR3 is 14 amino acids. J was trimmed by 7 bases and V by 4 bases; bases with no gene match: 5. This chain's CDR3 is CASSSDRVGEKLFF. In nucleotides, the CDR3 is TGTGCCAGCAGCTCGGACAGGGTGGGTGAAAAACTGTTTTTT.

V usage is TRBV7-9 and J usage is TRBJ1-4, with 9 bases aligning to TRBD1. The V gene's germline CDR1 is SEHNR and CDR2 FQNEAQ (reference sequence). The J segment lost 6 bases and the V segment lost 5 bases, leaving 4 bases of the junction unmatched. There are 14 residues in the CDR3. The CDR3 DNA reads as TGTGCCAGCAGCCCCGGGACAGGGTATGAAAAACTGTTTTTT. Translating gives CASSPGTGYEKLFF.

The chain combines TRBV5-4 with TRBJ1-6; 10 bases agree with TRBD1. CDR1 is SGHNT, CDR2 YYREEE, per germline (reference sequence). Germline trimming cut 4 bases from V and 7 bases from J; bases unmatched to any gene: 5. This CDR3 is built from 15 residues. The CDR3: CASSPWTGGNSPLHF. The CDR3 coding sequence is TGTGCCAGCAGCCCTTGGACAGGGGGGAATTCACCCCTCCACTTT.

The V call is TRBV6-1, the J call TRBJ1-6; D is undetermined. There are 12 residues in the CDR3. V was cut by 4 bases and J by 8 bases, with 6 bases left in between. From germline, CDR1 is MNHNS and CDR2 SASEGT. The CDR3 coding sequence is TGTGCCAGCAGTGTGGCTTATTCACCCCTCCACTTT. Protein sequence: CASSVAYSPLHF.

The rearrangement links TRBV6-5 to TRBJ2-2; 7 nucleotides match TRBD1. Germline V lookup: CDR1 MNHEY, CDR2 SVGAGI. The J segment lost 3 bases and the V segment lost 4 bases, leaving 5 bases of the junction unmatched. The CDR3 is made up of 15 amino acids. DNA of the CDR3: TGTGCCAGCAGTTCACAGGGGACATACACCGGGGAGCTGTTTTTT. Translating gives CASSSQGTYTGELFF.

This clone was seen a single time. This chain uses TRBV7-8 with TRBJ2-7; 10 bases are shared with TRBD1. In germline, CDR1 is SGHVS, CDR2 FQNEAQ. V was pared by 3 bases and J by 1 base, with 9 bases of the junction left unmatched. CDR3 size: 17 residues. The CDR3, as DNA: TGTGCCAGCAGCTTCCCCCTGGGACAGGGGATTTCCTACGAGCAGTACTTC. It specifies CASSFPLGQGISYEQYF.

This chain uses TRBV5-1 with TRBJ2-5; 7 bases match TRBD2. Germline V lookup: CDR1 SGHRS, CDR2 YFSETQ. Germline trimming cut 1 base from V and 1 base from J; bases unmatched to any gene: 4. The CDR3 is 15 residues long. The CDR3 loop reads CASSLRDYLQETQYF. The CDR3 coding sequence is TGCGCCAGCAGCTTGAGGGACTACCTCCAAGAGACCCAGTACTTC.

V and J are TRBV5-4 and TRBJ2-5, with a weak D call TRBD2 (6 bases). Between the trimmed V and J ends, which lost 0 bases and 2 bases, there was a span of 14 bases. The CDR3 is 16 residues long. Per the germline V gene, CDR1 is SGHNT and CDR2 is YYREEE (reference sequence). DNA for the CDR3: TGTGCCAGCAGCTTGGGATCGGGCGCGGGACAAGAGACCCAGTACTTC. Protein product: CASSLGSGAGQETQYF.

The chain joins TRBV18 to TRBJ1-2; maybe TRBD1 (6 bases). The V gene's germline CDR1 is KGHSH and CDR2 LQKENI. The CDR3 runs to 14 residues. Between the trimmed V and J ends, which lost 3 bases and 7 bases, there was a span of 15 bases. CDR3 nucleotides: TGTGCCAGCTCACCCCGGGACATGGGCTCTGGCTACACCTTC. Its translation is CASSPRDMGSGYTF. The full variable domain, its missing parts supplied by reference TRBV18 and TRBJ1-2, is NAGVMQNPRHLVRRRGQEARLRCSPMKGHSHVYWYRQLPEEGLKFMVYLQKENIIDESGMPKERFSAEFPKEGPSILRIQQVVRGDSAAYFCASSPRDMGSGYTFGSGTRLTVV.

This rearrangement joins TRBV6-5 to TRBJ1-4; 7 positions agree with TRBD1. Germline values: CDR1 MNHEY, CDR2 SVGAGI. The trim removed 6 bases at V and 10 bases at J, leaving 11 bases unmatched. CDR3 length: 14 amino acids. CDR3 nucleotides: TGTGCCAGCAGCGAAGACAGGGCTTGGGGAAAACTGTTTTTT. It yields the protein CASSEDRAWGKLFF.

The rearrangement links TRBV27 to TRBJ2-3; no clear D gene. The CDR3 is 17 residues long. Germline lookup yields CDR1 MNHEY and CDR2 SMNVEV (reference sequence). Trimming pared 2 bases from V and 0 bases from J, leaving 15 bases between. The CDR3 sequence: CASSLHAVPLSTDTQYF. CDR3 coding DNA: TGTGCCAGCAGTTTACACGCAGTTCCCCTTAGCACAGATACGCAGTATTTT.

The chain uses TRBV19 and TRBJ1-1; D is perhaps TRBD1 (6 bases). Germline V gene sequence: CDR1 LNHDA, CDR2 SQIVND (reference sequence). V was pared by 5 bases and J by 4 bases, with 11 bases between. The CDR3 has 13 amino acids. For the CDR3, the DNA is TGTGCCAGTAGTTCCGAGGGGGTCACTGAAGCTTTCTTT. This sequence encodes CASSSEGVTEAFF. The whole variable domain, remainder taken from reference TRBV19 and TRBJ1-1, is DGGITQSPKYLFRKEGQNVTLSCEQNLNHDAMYWYRQDPGQGLRLIYYSQIVNDFQKGDIAEGYSVSREKKESFPLTVTSAQKNPTAFYLCASSSEGVTEAFFGQGTRLTVV.